The clone carrying this T cell receptor (beta chain) was observed a handful of times. Using immunoSEQ multiplex PCR, the repertoire was profiled, and TCRdb retains in-frame clones only, with some absent. The repertoire holds some 2.1 million clones, with approximately 94% as singletons. This sample is drawn from a study of shared clonotypes between healthy human individuals. Naive CD8 cells comprised CD45RO-negative, CCR7-positively selected cells, excluding terminally differentiated effector memory CD45RA+ cells. Among the donors, all were Caucasian adults who lived in Nashville, Tennessee. Germline lookup yields CDR1 MNHNS and CDR2 SASEGT. This CDR3 has 13 residues. Trimming removed 3 bases from V and 6 bases from J, with 11 bases in between.

This sequence joins TRBV6-1 and TRBJ1-2; weak D call: TRBD1 (6 bases). Sequencing used naive CD8+ T cells sorted from blood. The receptor was isolated from a man younger than 30 in good health. CDR3 region: CASSEAGAHGYTF. DNA for the CDR3: TGTGCCAGCAGTGAGGCGGGGGCCCATGGCTACACCTTC.